A selection of T cell receptor beta chains follows, all from one sample in a study of shared clonotypes between healthy human individuals. Measured with immunoSEQ multiplex PCR; TCRdb has only the in-frame clones, and not every one. The table includes 2 million to 2.5 million clones, roughly 91% detected once. The source material was naive CD8+ T cells from PBMCs. These TCRs come from a man younger than 35 in good health. Some clones in this sample may be carry-over from other donors' samples. Both conserved end residues are part of each CDR3. The D gene is left open where the match is weak. Clone size is not always given. Where it is, it says once, few, many or a class for expanded clones.

d_call j_call v_call clone_size cdr3_nt cdr3_aa
. TRBJ2-2 TRBV4-3 . TGCGCCAGCAGCCTAAGATTGGCGACAGGGAGGCCCGGGGAGCTGTTTTTT CASSLRLATGRPGELFF
. TRBJ1-1 TRBV29-1 . TGCAGCGTCGCCGCTGGGGAGGGGATGAACACTGAAGCTTTCTTT CSVAAGEGMNTEAFF
. TRBJ2-5 TRBV11-2 . TGTGCCAGCAGCTTATTTAGGGGGGCGCGAGAGACCCAGTACTTC CASSLFRGARETQYF
TRBD1 TRBJ1-5 TRBV11-2 . TGTGCCAGCAGCCCGGGGACAGTCTATAGCAATCAGCCCCAGCATTTT CASSPGTVYSNQPQHF
. TRBJ1-1 TRBV27 . TGTGCCAGCAGTTTATACCTCCGGGGGAACACTGAAGCTTTCTTT CASSLYLRGNTEAFF
TRBD1 TRBJ1-5 TRBV5-6 . TGTGCCAGCAGCACCGGGACAGGGAGAAACCAGCCCCAGCATTTT CASSTGTGRNQPQHF
. TRBJ2-7 TRBV4-1 . TGCGCCAGCAGCCCCCGGGTAAGGGGGGGATCCTACGAGCAGTACTTC CASSPRVRGGSYEQYF
TRBD1 TRBJ2-7 TRBV27 . TGTGCCAGCAGATCTAGACAGGGGTCATACGAGCAGTACTTC CASRSRQGSYEQYF
. TRBJ1-2 TRBV10-3 . TGTGCCATCATGGACGACCGCTATGGCTACACCTTC CAIMDDRYGYTF
. TRBJ1-3 TRBV28 . TGTGCCAGCAGTTTAATCCCCCCGACGCAGTTCTCTGGAAACACCATATATTTT CASSLIPPTQFSGNTIYF
TRBD2 TRBJ2-1 TRBV9 . TGTGCCAGCAGCACCGCTAGCGGGAGGGCCCCCGGGTGGGAGAATGAGCAGTTCTTC CASSTASGRAPGWENEQFF
TRBD2 TRBJ2-1 TRBV19 . TGTGCCAGTAGAACCCTCCGGGAGGGCGTTGGTGAGCAGTTCTTC CASRTLREGVGEQFF
. TRBJ2-2 TRBV27 . TGTGCCAGCAGTTTATCGGGTGGCCCCGGGGAGCTGTTTTTT CASSLSGGPGELFF
. TRBJ2-5 TRBV6-5 . TGTGCCAGCAGTTACTCGGGGAGCCAAGAGACCCAGTACTTC CASSYSGSQETQYF
. TRBJ2-3 TRBV5-8 . TGTGCCAGCAGCTTGGTGGGGCATGGGGGAGATACGCAGTATTTT CASSLVGHGGDTQYF
. TRBJ1-1 TRBV9 few TGTGCCAGCAGCGTAGATAGACAGCTAGGAAACACTGAAGCTTTCTTT CASSVDRQLGNTEAFF
. TRBJ1-1 TRBV15 . TGTGCCACCAGCGAGAGGAGACAGAACACTGAAGCTTTCTTT CATSERRQNTEAFF
TRBD1 TRBJ2-7 TRBV7-9 . TGTGCCAGCAGCCCCCGGACAGGGGGCTTCGAGCAGTACTTC CASSPRTGGFEQYF
. TRBJ1-1 TRBV27 . TGTGCCAGCAGTTCGGTAACAGCTTACACTGAAGCTTTCTTT CASSSVTAYTEAFF
. TRBJ2-1 TRBV5-4 . TGTGCCAGCAGCTTGGCTGCGAAGGGGGAGAGTGAGCAGTTCTTC CASSLAAKGESEQFF
TRBD1 TRBJ2-1 TRBV28 . TGTGCCAGCACCGAGACAGGGGCCTTTAGCTCCTACAATGAGCAGTTCTTC CASTETGAFSSYNEQFF
. TRBJ2-7 TRBV4-1 . TGCGCCAGCAGCCCCCTCCCCCCACCTCGGTCTATCGAGCAGTACTTC CASSPLPPPRSIEQYF
TRBD1 TRBJ1-2 TRBV10-2 . TGCGCCAGCAGGGACAGGGGAGGGCATGGCTACACCTTC CASRDRGGHGYTF
. TRBJ1-4 TRBV11-2 . TGTGCCAGCAGCTTAGGTGCAACAACTAATGAAAAACTGTTTTTT CASSLGATTNEKLFF
. TRBJ2-3 TRBV11-3 . TGTGCCAGCAGCCCCGGATCTTTAGATACGCAGTATTTT CASSPGSLDTQYF
. TRBJ2-3 TRBV11-2 once TGTGCCAGCAGCTTAGGTGTGGGAGACGGAGATACGCAGTATTTT CASSLGVGDGDTQYF
TRBD1 TRBJ1-2 TRBV5-1 . TGCGCCAGCAGAGAACCGACAGGGGGCCCAGGCTACACCTTC CASREPTGGPGYTF
. TRBJ2-3 TRBV27 . TGTGCCAGCAGTTTAGCGGGTCGACCGAACACAGATACGCAGTATTTT CASSLAGRPNTDTQYF
TRBD1 TRBJ1-1 TRBV13 few TGTGCCAGCAGCTACAGGGGGCAAGACACTGAAGCTTTCTTT CASSYRGQDTEAFF
TRBD2 TRBJ2-7 TRBV15 . TGTGCCACCAGCAGACCGGGACTAAAATACGAGCAGTACTTC CATSRPGLKYEQYF
. TRBJ2-3 TRBV27 . TGTGCCAGCAGTTTATGGGACAACACAGATACGCAGTATTTT CASSLWDNTDTQYF
. TRBJ2-3 TRBV6-1 . TGTGCCAGCAGTGAAGCGATTCCTTTAGGCAGGCAGAGAGATACGCAGTATTTT CASSEAIPLGRQRDTQYF
. TRBJ2-7 TRBV7-2 . TGTGCCAGCAGCTTAGAAGCAGGGGTAGTCTACGAGCAGTACTTC CASSLEAGVVYEQYF
TRBD1 TRBJ2-5 TRBV30 . TGTGCCTGGAGTGCAGGGGGCAGAGAGACCCAGTACTTC CAWSAGGRETQYF
TRBD1 TRBJ1-4 TRBV5-4 . TGTGCCAGCAGCGGGAGGACAGGGGCGGGGGAAAAACTGTTTTTT CASSGRTGAGEKLFF
. TRBJ2-2 TRBV7-3 . TGTGCCAGCAGCCCACAGACGGATTCGAACACCGGGGAGCTGTTTTTT CASSPQTDSNTGELFF
. TRBJ1-2 TRBV28 few TGTGCCAGCAGTGACCCGGACAGCATCTATGGCTACACCTTC CASSDPDSIYGYTF
TRBD2 TRBJ2-1 TRBV10-3 . TGTGCCATCAGTGATGGACTAGCGGGAGTATACGTTGAGCAGTTCTTC CAISDGLAGVYVEQFF
. TRBJ2-5 TRBV7-9 . TGTGCCAGCAGACCCCAGGCAGGGGCAGAGACCCAGTACTTC CASRPQAGAETQYF
. TRBJ2-7 TRBV5-5 . TGTGCCAGCAGCTTGCACCCCTACGAGCAGTACTTC CASSLHPYEQYF
. TRBJ2-7 TRBV2 . TGTGCCAGCGAGGGTGACAGGCCCTACGAGCAGTACTTC CASEGDRPYEQYF
. TRBJ2-3 TRBV11-2 once TGTGCCAGCAGCCCGTGGGCGGGCTTGGGGGATACGCAGTATTTT CASSPWAGLGDTQYF